This TCR beta chain was recovered during a study of T cells in Graves' hyperthyroidism and ophthalmopathy. Whole-study results and caveats: In validation, the model predicted ophthalmopathy. These predictions came a median roughly 6 months before onset. Ophthalmopathy and stable hyperthyroidism were told apart by a 13 V-J model.

TCR beta CDR3 sequences were amplified from RNA transcripts. The HTBI primer set drove a first-round RT-PCR of the TCR CDR3. TCRdb fed the multiplex PCR reads into MiXCR, producing one record per CDR3 protein. The sample lists a few hundred thousand distinct CDR3 sequences, 22% occurring once. Cells are PBMCs isolated from more than 8.5 ml of fresh blood. Comment on this clonotype: Antigen specificity is unknown.

Germline V gives CDR1 MNHNS, CDR2 SASEGT. The CDR3 consists of 11 residues. V lost 6 bases to trimming and J lost 5 bases, with 7 bases between them. The V and J genes are TRBV6-1 and TRBJ1-1, with D unclear. This clonotype was sampled from a woman in her sixties or seventies with Graves' ophthalmopathy. Sequenced: blood. The CDR3 loop is CASRMWTEAFF. In nucleotides, the CDR3 is TGTGCCAGCAGAATGTGGACTGAAGCTTTCTTT.